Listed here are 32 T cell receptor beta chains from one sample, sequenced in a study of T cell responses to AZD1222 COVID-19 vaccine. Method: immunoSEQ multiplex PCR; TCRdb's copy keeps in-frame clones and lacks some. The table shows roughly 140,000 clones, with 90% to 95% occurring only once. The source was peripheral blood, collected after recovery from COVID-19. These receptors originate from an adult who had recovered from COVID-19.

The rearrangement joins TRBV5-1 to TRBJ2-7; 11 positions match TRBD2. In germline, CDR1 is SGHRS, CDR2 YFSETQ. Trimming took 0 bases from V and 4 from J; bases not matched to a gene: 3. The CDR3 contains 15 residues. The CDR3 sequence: CASSLGLAGIYEQYF. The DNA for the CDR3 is TGCGCCAGCAGCTTGGGACTAGCGGGAATTTACGAGCAGTACTTC.

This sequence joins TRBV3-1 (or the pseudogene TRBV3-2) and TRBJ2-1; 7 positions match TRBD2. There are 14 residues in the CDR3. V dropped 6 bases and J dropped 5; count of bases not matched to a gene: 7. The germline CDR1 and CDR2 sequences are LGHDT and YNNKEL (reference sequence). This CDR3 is CASRPPGLHNEQFF. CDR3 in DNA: TGTGCCAGCAGACCCCCGGGACTACACAATGAGCAGTTCTTC.

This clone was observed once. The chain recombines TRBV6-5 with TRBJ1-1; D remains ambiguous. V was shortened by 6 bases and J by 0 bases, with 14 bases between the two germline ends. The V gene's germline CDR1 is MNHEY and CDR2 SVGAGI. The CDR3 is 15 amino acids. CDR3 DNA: TGTGCCAGCAGCCCCAGTTTTGGGATGAACACTGAAGCTTTCTTT. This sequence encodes CASSPSFGMNTEAFF.

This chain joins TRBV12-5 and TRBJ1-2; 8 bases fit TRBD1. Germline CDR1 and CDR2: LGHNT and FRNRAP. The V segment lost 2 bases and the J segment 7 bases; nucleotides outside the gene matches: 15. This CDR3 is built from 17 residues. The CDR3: CASGLITLTGVTSGYTF. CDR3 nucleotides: TGTGCTAGTGGTTTGATTACCCTGACAGGGGTAACTTCTGGCTACACCTTC.

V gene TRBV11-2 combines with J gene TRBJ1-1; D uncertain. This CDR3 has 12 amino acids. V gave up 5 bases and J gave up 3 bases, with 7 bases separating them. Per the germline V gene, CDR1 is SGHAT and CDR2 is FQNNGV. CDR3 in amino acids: CASSLHYTEAFF. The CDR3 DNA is TGTGCCAGCAGCCTACACTACACTGAAGCTTTCTTT.

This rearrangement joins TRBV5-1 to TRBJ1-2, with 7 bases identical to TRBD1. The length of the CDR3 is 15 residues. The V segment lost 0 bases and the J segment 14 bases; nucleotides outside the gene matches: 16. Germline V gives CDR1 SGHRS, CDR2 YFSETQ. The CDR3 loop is CASSLGLTGPGPLTF. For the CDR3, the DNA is TGCGCCAGCAGCTTGGGGCTGACAGGGCCGGGGCCACTAACCTTC.

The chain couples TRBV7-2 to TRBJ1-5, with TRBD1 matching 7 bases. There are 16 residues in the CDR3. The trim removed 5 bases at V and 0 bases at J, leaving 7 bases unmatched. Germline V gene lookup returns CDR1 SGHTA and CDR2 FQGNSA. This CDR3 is CASSPWDSDSNQPQHF. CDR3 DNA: TGTGCCAGCAGCCCCTGGGACAGCGATAGCAATCAGCCCCAGCATTTT.

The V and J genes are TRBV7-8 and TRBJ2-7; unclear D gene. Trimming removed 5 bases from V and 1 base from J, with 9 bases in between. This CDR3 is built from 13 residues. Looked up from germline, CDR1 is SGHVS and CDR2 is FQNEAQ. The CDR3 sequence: CASSTRISYEQYF. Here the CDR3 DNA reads TGTGCCAGCAGCACCAGGATATCCTACGAGCAGTACTTC. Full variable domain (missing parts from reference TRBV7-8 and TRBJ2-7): GAGVSQSPRYKVAKRGQDVALRCDPISGHVSLFWYQQALGQGPEFLTYFQNEAQLDKSGLPSDRFFAERPEGSVSTLKIQRTQQEDSAVYLCASSTRISYEQYFGPGTRLTVT.

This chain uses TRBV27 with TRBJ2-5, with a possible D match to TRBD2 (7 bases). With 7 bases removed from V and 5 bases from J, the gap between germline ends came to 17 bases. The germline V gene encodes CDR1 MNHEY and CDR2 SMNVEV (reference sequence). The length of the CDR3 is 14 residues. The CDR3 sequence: CASMRWGGGETQYF. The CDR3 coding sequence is TGTGCCAGCATGAGGTGGGGCGGGGGCGAGACCCAGTACTTC.

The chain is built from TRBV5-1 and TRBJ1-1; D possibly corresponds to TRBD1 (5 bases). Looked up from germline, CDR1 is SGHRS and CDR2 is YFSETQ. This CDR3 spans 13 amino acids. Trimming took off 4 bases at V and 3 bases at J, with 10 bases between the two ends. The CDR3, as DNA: TGCGCCAGCAGCGGGGGATATGACACTGAAGCTTTCTTT. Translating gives CASSGGYDTEAFF. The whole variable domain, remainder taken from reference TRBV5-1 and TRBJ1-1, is KAGVTQTPRYLIKTRGQQVTLSCSPISGHRSVSWYQQTPGQGLQFLFEYFSETQRNKGNFPGRFSGRQFSNSRSEMNVSTLELGDSALYLCASSGGYDTEAFFGQGTRLTVV.

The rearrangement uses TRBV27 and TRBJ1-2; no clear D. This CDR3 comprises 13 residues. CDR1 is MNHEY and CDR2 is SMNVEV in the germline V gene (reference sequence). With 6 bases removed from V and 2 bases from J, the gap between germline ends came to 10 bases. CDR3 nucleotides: TGTGCCAGCAGCCCAACCGAAAACTATGGCTACACCTTC. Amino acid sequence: CASSPTENYGYTF.

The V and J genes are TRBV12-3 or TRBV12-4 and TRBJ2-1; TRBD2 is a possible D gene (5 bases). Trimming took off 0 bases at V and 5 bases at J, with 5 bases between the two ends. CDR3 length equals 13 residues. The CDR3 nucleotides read TGTGCCAGCAGTTTAGCGAGGGACAATGAGCAGTTCTTC. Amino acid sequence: CASSLARDNEQFF.

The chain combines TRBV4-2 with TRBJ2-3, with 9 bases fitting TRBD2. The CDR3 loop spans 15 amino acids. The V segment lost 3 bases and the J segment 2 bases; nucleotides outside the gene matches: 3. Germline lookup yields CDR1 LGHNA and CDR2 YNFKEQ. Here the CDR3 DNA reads TGTGCCAGCAGCCAGCTAGCGGGGCCCACAGATACGCAGTATTTT. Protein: CASSQLAGPTDTQYF.

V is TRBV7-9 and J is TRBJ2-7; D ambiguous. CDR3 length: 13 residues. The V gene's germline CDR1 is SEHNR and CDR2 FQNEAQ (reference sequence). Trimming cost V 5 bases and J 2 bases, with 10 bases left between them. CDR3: CASSPRATYEQYF. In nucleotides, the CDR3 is TGTGCCAGCAGCCCAAGGGCGACCTACGAGCAGTACTTC.

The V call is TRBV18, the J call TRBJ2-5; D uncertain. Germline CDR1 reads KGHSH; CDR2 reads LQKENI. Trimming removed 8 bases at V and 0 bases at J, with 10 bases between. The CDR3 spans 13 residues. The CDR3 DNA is TGTGCCAGCCGAAACTACAACCAAGAGACCCAGTACTTC. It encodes CASRNYNQETQYF. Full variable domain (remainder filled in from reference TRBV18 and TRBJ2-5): NAGVMQNPRHLVRRRGQEARLRCSPMKGHSHVYWYRQLPEEGLKFMVYLQKENIIDESGMPKERFSAEFPKEGPSILRIQQVVRGDSAAYFCASRNYNQETQYFGPGTRLLVL.

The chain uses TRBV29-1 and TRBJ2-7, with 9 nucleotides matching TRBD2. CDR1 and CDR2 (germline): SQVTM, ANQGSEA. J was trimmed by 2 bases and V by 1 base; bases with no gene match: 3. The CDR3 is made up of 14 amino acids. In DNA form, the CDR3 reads TGCAGCGTTGAAGTGGCGGGAGGGACCTACGAGCAGTACTTC. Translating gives CSVEVAGGTYEQYF.

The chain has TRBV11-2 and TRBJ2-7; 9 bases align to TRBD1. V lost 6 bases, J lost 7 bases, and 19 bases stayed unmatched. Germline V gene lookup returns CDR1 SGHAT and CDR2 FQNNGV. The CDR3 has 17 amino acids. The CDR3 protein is CASRTMRTTGGAGEQYF. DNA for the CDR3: TGTGCCAGCAGGACCATGCGGACCACAGGGGGCGCGGGGGAGCAGTACTTC.

CDR3 region: CASTPGTGPYEQYF. Written as DNA, the CDR3 is TGTGCCAGCACCCCGGGGACAGGGCCCTACGAGCAGTACTTC. The chain employs TRBV9 and TRBJ2-7, with 9 bases lining up with TRBD1. CDR1 is SGDLS and CDR2 is YYNGEE in the germline V gene. The CDR3 consists of 14 residues. With V trimmed by 6 bases and J by 2 bases, 6 bases remained unmatched.

The CDR3 loop is CASSFSLGGNTEAFF. The CDR3 coding sequence is TGTGCCAGCAGTTTCTCCTTAGGGGGCAACACTGAAGCTTTCTTT. This sequence joins TRBV27 and TRBJ1-1, with 7 positions matching TRBD1. Germline V gene sequence: CDR1 MNHEY, CDR2 SMNVEV (reference sequence). Germline trimming cut 3 bases from V and 2 bases from J; bases unmatched to any gene: 6. The length of the CDR3 is 15 residues.

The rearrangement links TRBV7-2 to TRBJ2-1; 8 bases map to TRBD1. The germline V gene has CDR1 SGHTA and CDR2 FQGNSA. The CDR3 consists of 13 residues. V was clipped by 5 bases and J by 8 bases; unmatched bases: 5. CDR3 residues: CASSPGQGYEQFF. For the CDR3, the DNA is TGTGCCAGCAGCCCCGGACAGGGTTATGAGCAGTTCTTC. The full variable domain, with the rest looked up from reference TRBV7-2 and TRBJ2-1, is GAGVSQSPSNKVTEKGKDVELRCDPISGHTALYWYRQSLGQGLEFLIYFQGNSAPDKSGLPSDRFSAERTGGSVSTLTIQRTQQEDSAVYLCASSPGQGYEQFFGPGTRLTVL.

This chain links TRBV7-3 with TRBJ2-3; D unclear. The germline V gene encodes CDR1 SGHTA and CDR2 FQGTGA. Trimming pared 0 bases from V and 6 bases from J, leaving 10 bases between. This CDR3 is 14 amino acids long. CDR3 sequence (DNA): TGTGCCAGCAGCTTAACCCACTCCGGGGATACGCAGTATTTT. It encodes CASSLTHSGDTQYF.

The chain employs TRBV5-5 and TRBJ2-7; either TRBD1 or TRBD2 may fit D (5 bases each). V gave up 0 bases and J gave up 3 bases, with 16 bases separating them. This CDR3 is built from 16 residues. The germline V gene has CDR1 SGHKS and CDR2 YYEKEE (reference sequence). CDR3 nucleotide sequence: TGTGCCAGCAGCTTGGTTCTCCTCGGGGCTGTCTACGAGCAGTACTTC. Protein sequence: CASSLVLLGAVYEQYF.

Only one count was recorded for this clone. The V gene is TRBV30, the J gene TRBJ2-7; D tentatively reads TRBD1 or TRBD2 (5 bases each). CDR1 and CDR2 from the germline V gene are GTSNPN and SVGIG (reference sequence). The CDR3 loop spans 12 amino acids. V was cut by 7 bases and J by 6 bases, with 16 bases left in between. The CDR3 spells CASFYGASEQYF. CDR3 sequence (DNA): TGTGCCTCATTCTACGGGGCCAGCGAGCAGTACTTC.

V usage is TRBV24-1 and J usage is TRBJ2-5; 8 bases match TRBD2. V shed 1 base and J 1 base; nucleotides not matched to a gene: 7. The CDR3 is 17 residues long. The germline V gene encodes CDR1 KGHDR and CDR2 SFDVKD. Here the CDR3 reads CATSDLGGTSSQETQYF. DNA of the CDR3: TGTGCCACCAGTGATTTAGGGGGGACTAGTTCCCAAGAGACCCAGTACTTC.

The chain's CDR3 is CASSPRADTYEQYF. DNA for the CDR3: TGTGCCAGCAGCCCGCGGGCAGACACCTACGAGCAGTACTTC. The V and J genes are TRBV11-2 and TRBJ2-7, with D possibly matching TRBD2 (5 bases). In germline, CDR1 is SGHAT, CDR2 FQNNGV. The CDR3 runs 14 residues. Trimming took 5 bases from V and 2 from J, leaving 13 bases between them. Full variable domain (rest looked up from reference TRBV11-2 and TRBJ2-7): EAGVAQSPRYKIIEKRQSVAFWCNPISGHATLYWYQQILGQGPKLLIQFQNNGVVDDSQLPKDRFSAERLKGVDSTLKIQPAKLEDSAVYLCASSPRADTYEQYFGPGTRLTVT.

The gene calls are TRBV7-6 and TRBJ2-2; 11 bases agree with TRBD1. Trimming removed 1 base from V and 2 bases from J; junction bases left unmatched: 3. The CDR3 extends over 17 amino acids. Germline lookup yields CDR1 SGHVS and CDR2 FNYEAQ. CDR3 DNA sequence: TGTGCCAGCAGCTTAGGGCGGACAGGGGGCAACACCGGGGAGCTGTTTTTT. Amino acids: CASSLGRTGGNTGELFF.

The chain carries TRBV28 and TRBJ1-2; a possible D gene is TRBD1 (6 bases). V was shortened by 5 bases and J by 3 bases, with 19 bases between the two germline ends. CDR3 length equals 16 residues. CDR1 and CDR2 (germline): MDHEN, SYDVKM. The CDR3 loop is CASSTPGGGLDYGYTF. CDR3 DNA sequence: TGTGCCAGCAGTACCCCTGGCGGGGGGCTTGACTATGGCTACACCTTC.

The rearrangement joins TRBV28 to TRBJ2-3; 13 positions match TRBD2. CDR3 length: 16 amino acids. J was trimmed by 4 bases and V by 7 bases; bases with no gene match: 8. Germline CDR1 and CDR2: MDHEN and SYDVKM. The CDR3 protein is CASTNQLAGGPDTQYF. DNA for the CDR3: TGTGCCAGCACCAATCAACTAGCGGGAGGGCCAGATACGCAGTATTTT.

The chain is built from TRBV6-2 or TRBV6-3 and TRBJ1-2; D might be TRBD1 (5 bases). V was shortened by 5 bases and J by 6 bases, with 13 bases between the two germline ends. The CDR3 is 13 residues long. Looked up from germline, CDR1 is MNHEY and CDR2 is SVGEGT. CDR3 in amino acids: CASSPGGGNGYTF. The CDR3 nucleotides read TGTGCCAGCAGTCCCGGCGGGGGAAATGGCTACACCTTC.

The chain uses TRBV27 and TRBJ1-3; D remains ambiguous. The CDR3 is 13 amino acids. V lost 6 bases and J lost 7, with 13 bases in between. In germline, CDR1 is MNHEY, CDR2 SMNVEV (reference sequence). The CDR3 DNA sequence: TGTGCCAGCAGCCCCGGATATGCCAACACCATATATTTT. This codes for CASSPGYANTIYF.

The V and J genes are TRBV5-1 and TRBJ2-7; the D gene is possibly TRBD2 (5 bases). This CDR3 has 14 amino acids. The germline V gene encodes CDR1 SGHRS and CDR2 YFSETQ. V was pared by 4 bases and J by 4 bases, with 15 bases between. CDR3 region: CASSVYRTSYEQYF. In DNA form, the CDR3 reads TGCGCCAGCAGCGTATACCGGACTTCATACGAGCAGTACTTC.

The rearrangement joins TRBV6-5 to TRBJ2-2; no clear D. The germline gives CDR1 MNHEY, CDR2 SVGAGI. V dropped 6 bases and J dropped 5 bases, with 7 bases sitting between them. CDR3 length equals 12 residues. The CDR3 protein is CASSPLTGELFF. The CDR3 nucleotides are TGTGCCAGCAGCCCCCTTACCGGGGAGCTGTTTTTT.